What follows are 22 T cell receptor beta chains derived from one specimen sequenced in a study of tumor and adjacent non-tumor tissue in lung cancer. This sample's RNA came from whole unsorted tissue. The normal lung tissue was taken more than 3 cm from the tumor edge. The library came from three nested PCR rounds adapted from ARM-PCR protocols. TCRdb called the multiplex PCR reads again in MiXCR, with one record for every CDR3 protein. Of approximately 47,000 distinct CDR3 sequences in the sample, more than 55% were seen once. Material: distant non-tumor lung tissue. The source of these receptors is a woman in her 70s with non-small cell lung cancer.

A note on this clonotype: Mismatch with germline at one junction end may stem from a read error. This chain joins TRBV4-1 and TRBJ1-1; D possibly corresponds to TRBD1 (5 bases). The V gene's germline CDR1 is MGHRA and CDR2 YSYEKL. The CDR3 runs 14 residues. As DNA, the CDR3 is TGCGCCAGCAGCACACGGACACAGAACACTGTAGCTTTCTTT. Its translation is CASSTRTQNTVAFF.

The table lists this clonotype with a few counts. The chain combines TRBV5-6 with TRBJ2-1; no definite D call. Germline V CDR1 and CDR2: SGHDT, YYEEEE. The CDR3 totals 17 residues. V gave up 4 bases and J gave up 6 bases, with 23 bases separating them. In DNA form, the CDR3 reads TGTGCCAGCAGCCCCTACCGGGCAATGAGGACGACCAATGAGCAGTTCTTC. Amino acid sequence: CASSPYRAMRTTNEQFF.

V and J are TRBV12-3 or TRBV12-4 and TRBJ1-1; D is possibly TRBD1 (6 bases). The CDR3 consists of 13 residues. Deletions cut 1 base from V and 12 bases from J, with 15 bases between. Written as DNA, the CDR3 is TGTGCCAGCAGTTTAGTCACGGGGGCCGAAACTTTCTTT. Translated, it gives CASSLVTGAETFF.

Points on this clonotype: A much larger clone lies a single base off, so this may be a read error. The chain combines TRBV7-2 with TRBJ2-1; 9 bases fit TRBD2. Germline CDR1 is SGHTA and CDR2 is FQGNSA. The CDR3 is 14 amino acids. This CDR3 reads CASSLAGLQAEQLF. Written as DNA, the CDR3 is TGTGCCAGCAGCCTAGCGGGACTACAGGCTGAGCAGTTATTC.

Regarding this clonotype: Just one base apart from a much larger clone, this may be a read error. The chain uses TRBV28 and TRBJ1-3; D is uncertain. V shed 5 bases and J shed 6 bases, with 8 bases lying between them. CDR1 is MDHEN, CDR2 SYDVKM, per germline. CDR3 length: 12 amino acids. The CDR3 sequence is CASSPQVNTIYF. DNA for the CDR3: TGTGCCAGCAGTCCCCAGGTAAACACCATATATTTT. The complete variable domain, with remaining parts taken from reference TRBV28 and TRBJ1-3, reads DVKVTQSSRYLVKRTGEKVFLECVQDMDHENMFWYRQDPGLGLRLIYFSYDVKMKEKGDIPEGYSVSREKKERFSLILESASTNQTSMYLCASSPQVNTIYFGEGSWLTVV.

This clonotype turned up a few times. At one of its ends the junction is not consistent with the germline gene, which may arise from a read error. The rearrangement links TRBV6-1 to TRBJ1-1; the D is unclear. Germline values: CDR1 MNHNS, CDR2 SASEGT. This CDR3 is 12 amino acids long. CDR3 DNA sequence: TGTTCCAGCAGGCCAATAGTCATTGAAGCTTTCTTT. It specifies CSSRPIVIEAFF.

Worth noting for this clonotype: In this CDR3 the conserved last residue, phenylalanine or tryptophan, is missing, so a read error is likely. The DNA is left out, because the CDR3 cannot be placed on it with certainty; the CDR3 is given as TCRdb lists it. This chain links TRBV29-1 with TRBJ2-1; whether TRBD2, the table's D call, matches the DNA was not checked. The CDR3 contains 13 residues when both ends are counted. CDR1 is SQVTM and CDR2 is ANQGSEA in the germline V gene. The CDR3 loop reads CSVKRQGINERFL.

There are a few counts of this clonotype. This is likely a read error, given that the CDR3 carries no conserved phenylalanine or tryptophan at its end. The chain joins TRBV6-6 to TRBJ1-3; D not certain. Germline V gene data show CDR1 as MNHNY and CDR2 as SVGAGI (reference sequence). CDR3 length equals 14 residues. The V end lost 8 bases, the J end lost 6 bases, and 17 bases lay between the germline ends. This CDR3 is CASGPQGRANTIYS. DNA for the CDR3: TGTGCCAGCGGTCCCCAAGGGAGGGCAAACACCATATATTCT.

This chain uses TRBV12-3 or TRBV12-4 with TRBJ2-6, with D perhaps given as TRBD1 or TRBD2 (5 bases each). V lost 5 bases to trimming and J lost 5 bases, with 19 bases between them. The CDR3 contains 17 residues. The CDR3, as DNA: TGTGCCAGCAGTCCGGGGCAGGGCCGATCTAGGGCCAACGTCCTGACTTTC. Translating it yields CASSPGQGRSRANVLTF.

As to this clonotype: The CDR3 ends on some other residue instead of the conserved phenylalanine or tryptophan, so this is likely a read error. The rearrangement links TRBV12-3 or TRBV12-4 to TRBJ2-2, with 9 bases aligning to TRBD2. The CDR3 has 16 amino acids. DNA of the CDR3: TGTGCCAGTAGTTTAGGAGCGGGAGGAGGGACCGGGGAGCTGTTTTAT. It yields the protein CASSLGAGGGTGELFY.

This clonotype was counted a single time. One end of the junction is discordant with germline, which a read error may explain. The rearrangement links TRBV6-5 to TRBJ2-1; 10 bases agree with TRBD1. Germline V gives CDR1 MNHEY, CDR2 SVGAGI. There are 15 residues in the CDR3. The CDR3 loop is CACSPGQGVAKEQFF. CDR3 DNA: TGTGCCTGCAGTCCCGGACAGGGGGTGGCGAAAGAGCAGTTCTTC.

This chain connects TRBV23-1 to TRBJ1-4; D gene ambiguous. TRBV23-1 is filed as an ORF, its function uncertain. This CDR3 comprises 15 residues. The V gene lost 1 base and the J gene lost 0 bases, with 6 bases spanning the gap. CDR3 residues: CASSQCLPTNEKLFF. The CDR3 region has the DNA TGCGCCAGCAGTCAATGTCTCCCAACTAATGAAAAACTGTTTTTT.

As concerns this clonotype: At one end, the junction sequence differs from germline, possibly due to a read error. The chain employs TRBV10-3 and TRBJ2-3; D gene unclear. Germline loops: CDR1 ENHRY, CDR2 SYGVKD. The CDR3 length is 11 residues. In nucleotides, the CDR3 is TGTGTCATCAGTATAGAAGATACGCAGTATTTT. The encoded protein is CVISIEDTQYF.

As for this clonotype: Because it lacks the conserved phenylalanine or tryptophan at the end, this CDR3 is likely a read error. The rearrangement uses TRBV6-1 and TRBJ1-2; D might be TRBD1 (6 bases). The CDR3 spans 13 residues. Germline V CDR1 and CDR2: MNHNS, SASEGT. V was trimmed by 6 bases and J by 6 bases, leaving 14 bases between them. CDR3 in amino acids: CASRLGAIDGYTL. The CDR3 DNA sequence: TGTGCCAGCAGACTGGGGGCTATAGATGGCTACACCTTA.

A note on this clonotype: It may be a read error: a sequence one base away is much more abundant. The CDR3 bases are TGCGCCAACAGCAAAGACGGACTAACCAGCTCCTACAATGAGCAGTTCTTC. Translating it yields CANSKDGLTSSYNEQFF. The chain links TRBV4-1 to TRBJ2-1; possibly TRBD2 for D (6 bases). CDR3 length: 17 amino acids. Germline V CDR1 and CDR2: MGHRA, YSYEKL.

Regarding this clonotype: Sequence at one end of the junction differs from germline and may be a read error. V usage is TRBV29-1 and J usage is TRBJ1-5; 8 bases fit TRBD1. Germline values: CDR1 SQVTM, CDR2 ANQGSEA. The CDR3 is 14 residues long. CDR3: CSVAPGQGSQPQHF. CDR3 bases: TGTAGCGTTGCCCCCGGACAGGGCAGTCAGCCCCAGCATTTT.

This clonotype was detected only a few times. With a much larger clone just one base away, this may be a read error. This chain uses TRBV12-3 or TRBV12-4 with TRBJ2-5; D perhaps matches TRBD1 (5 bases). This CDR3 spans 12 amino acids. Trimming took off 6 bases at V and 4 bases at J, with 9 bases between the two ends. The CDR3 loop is CASRLRGETQYF. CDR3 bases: TGTGCCAGCAGGCTAAGGGGAGAGACCCAGTACTTC.

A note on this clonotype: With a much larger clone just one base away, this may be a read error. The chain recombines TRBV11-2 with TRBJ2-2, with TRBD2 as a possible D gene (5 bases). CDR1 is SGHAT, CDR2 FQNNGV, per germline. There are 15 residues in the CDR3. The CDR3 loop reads CASPLGQENTGELLF. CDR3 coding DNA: TGTGCCAGCCCCCTCGGGCAGGAAAACACCGGGGAGCTGTTATTT.

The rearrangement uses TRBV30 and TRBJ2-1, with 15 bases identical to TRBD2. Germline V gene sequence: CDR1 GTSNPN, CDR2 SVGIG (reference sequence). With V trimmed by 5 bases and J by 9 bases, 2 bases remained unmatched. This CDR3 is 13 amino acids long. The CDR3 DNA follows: TGTGCCTGGGGACTAGCGGGAGGGAGTGAGCAGTTCTTC. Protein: CAWGLAGGSEQFF.

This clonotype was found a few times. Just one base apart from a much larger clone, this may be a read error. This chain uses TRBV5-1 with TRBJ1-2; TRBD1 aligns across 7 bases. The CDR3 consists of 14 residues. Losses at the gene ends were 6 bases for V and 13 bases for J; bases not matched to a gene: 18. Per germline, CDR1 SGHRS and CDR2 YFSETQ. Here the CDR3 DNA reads TGCGCCAGCAAGGAACCCTACAGGGGAAAGGTTACCACCTTC. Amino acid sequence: CASKEPYRGKVTTF. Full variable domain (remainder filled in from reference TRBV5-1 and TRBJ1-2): KAGVTQTPRYLIKTRGQQVTLSCSPISGHRSVSWYQQTPGQGLQFLFEYFSETQRNKGNFPGRFSGRQFSNSRSEMNVSTLELGDSALYLCASKEPYRGKVTTFGSGTRLTVV.

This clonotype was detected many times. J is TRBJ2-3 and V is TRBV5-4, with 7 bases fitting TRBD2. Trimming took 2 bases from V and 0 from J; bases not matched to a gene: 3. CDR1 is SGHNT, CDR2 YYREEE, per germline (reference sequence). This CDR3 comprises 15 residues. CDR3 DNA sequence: TGTGCCAGCAGCTTTGGGGGGGGAAGCACAGATACGCAGTATTTT. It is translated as CASSFGGGSTDTQYF.

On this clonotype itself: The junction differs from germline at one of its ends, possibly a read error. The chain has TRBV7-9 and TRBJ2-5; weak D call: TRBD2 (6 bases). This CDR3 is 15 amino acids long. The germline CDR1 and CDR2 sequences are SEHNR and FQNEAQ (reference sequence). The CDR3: CVSSLEWGRQETQYF. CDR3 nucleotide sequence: TGTGTCAGCAGCTTAGAGTGGGGGAGGCAAGAGACCCAGTACTTC.